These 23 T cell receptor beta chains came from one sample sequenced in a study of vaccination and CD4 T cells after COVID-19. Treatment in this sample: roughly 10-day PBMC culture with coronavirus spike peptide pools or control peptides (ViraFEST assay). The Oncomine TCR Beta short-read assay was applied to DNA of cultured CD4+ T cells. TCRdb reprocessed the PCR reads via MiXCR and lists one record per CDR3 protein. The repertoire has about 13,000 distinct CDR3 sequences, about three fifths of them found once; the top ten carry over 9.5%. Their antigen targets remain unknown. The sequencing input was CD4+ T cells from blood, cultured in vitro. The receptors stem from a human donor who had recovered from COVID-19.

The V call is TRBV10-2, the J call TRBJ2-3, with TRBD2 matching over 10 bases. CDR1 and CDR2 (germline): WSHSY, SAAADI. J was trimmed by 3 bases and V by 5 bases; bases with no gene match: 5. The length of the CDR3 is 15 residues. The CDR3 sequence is CASSFTSGTTDTQYF. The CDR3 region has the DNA TGCGCCAGCAGTTTCACTAGCGGGACTACAGATACGCAGTATTTT.

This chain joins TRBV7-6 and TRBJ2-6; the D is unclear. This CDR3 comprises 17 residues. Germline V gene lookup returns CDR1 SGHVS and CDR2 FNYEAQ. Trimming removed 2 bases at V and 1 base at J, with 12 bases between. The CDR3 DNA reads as TGTGCCAGCAGCTTATCTACGGCGGAATCTGGGGCCAACGTCCTGACTTTC. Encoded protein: CASSLSTAESGANVLTF.

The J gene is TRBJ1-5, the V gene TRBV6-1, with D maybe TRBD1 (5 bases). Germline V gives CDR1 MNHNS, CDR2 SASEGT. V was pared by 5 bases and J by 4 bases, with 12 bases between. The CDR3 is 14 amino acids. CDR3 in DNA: TGTGCCAGCAGTCGCCGCGGGGGAAATCAGCCCCAGCATTTT. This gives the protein CASSRRGGNQPQHF.

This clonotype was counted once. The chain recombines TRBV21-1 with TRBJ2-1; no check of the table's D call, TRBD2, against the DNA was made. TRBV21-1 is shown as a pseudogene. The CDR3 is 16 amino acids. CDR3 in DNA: TGTGCCAGCAGCAAAGTTGAGCGGGGCTCCTACAATGAGCAGTTCTTC. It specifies CASSKVERGSYNEQFF.

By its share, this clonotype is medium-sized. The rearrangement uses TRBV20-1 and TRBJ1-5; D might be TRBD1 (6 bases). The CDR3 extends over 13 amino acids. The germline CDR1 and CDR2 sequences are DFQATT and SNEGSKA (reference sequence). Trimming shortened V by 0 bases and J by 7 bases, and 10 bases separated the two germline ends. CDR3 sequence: CSARDGGGQPQHF. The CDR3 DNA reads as TGCAGTGCTAGAGATGGGGGGGGCCAGCCCCAGCATTTT.

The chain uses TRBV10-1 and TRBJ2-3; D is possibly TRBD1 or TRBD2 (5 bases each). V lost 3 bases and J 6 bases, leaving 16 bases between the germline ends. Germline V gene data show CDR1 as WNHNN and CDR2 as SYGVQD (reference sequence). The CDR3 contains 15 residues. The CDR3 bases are TGCGCCAGCAGTGACGAGGGACCCGGCGGGGATACGCAGTATTTT. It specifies CASSDEGPGGDTQYF.

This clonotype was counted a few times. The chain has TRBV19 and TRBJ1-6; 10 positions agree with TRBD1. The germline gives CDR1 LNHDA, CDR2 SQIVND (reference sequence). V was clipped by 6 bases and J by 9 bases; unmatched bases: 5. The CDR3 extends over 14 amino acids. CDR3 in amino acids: CASRNRDRGSPLHF. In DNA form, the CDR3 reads TGTGCCAGTAGAAACCGGGACAGGGGTTCACCCCTCCACTTT. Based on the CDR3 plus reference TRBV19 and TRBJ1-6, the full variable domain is DGGITQSPKYLFRKEGQNVTLSCEQNLNHDAMYWYRQDPGQGLRLIYYSQIVNDFQKGDIAEGYSVSREKKESFPLTVTSAQKNPTAFYLCASRNRDRGSPLHFGNGTRLTVT.

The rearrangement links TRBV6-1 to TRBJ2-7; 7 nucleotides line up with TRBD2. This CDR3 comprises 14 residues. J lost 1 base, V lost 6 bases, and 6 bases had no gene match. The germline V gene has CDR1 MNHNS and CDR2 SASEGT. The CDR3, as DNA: TGTGCCAGCAGCCTAGCGGAAGGTTCCTACGAGCAGTACTTC. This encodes CASSLAEGSYEQYF.

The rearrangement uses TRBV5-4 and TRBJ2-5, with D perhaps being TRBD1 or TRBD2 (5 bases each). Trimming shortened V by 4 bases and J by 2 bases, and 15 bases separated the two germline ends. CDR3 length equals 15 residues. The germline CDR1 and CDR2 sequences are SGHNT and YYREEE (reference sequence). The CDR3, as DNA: TGTGCCAGCAGCCCCGGGGACGGAAGACAAGAGACCCAGTACTTC. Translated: CASSPGDGRQETQYF.

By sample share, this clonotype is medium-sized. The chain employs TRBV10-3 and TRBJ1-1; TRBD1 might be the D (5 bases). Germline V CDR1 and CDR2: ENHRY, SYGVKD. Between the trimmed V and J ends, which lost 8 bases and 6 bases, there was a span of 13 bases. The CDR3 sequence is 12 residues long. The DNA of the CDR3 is TGTGCCATCGGGCAGGGTCTTTCTGAAGCTTTCTTT. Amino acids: CAIGQGLSEAFF.

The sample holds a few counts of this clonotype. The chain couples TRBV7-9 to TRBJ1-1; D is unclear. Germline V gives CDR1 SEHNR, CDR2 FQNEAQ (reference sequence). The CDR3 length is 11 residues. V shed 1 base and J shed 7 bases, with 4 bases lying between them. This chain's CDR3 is CASSLVNEAFF. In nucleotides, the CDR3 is TGTGCCAGCAGCTTAGTAAATGAAGCTTTCTTT.

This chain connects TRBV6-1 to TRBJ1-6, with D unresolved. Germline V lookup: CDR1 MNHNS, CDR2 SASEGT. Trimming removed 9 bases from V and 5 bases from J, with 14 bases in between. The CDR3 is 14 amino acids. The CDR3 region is CASNTAGNNSPLHF. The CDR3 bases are TGTGCCAGTAATACCGCCGGGAATAATTCACCCCTCCACTTT.

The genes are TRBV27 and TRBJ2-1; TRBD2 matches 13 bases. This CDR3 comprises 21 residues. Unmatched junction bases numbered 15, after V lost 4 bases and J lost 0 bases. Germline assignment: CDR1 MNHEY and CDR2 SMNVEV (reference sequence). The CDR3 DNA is TGTGCCAGCAGTTGGGGTCCCGGGACTAGCGGGAATCTTGGCTCCTACAATGAGCAGTTCTTC. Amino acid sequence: CASSWGPGTSGNLGSYNEQFF.

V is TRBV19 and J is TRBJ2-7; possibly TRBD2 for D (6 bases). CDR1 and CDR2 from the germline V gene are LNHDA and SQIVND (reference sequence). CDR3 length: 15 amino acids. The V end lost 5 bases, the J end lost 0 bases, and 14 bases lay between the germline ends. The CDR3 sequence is CASSLRRGTSYEQYF. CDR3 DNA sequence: TGTGCCAGTAGTCTCCGTCGGGGGACCTCCTACGAGCAGTACTTC.

The CDR3 is CASSSLGTGVGYTF. The CDR3 region has the DNA TGCGCCAGCAGCTCCCTGGGGACAGGGGTGGGCTACACCTTC. J is TRBJ1-2 and V is TRBV5-1, with 10 bases fitting TRBD1. The CDR3 runs to 14 residues. CDR1 is SGHRS, CDR2 YFSETQ, per germline. The junction had 7 bases not matched to a gene; V was cut back by 3 bases and J by 8 bases. The whole variable domain, filled in from reference TRBV5-1 and TRBJ1-2, reads KAGVTQTPRYLIKTRGQQVTLSCSPISGHRSVSWYQQTPGQGLQFLFEYFSETQRNKGNFPGRFSGRQFSNSRSEMNVSTLELGDSALYLCASSSLGTGVGYTFGSGTRLTVV.

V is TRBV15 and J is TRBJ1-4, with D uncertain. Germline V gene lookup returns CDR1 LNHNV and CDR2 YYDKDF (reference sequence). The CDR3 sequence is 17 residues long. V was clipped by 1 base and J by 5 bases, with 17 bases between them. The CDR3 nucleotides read TGTGCCACCAGCAGAGCCAAAACGGGGAGGCGCAATGAAAAACTGTTTTTT. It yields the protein CATSRAKTGRRNEKLFF.

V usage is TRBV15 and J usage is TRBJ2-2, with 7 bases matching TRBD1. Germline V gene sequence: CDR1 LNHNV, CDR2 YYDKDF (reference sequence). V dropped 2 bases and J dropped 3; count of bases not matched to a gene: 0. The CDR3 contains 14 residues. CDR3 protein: CATSRQGDTGELFF. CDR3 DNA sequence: TGTGCCACCAGCAGACAGGGGGACACCGGGGAGCTGTTTTTT.

The chain's CDR3 is CASSPQSPEAFF. The CDR3 region has the DNA TGTGCCAGCAGTCCACAGAGCCCTGAAGCTTTCTTT. V usage is TRBV7-9 and J usage is TRBJ1-1, with D unresolved. V lost 6 bases and J 6 bases, leaving 11 bases between the germline ends. From germline, CDR1 is SEHNR and CDR2 FQNEAQ (reference sequence). This CDR3 is 12 amino acids long.

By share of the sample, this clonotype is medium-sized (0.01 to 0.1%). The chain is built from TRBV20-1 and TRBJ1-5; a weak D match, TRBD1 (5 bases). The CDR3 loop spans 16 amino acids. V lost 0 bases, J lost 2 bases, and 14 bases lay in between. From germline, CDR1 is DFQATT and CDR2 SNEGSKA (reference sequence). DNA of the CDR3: TGCAGTGCTAGAGATCTCCGGGGGATGGGCAATCAGCCCCAGCATTTT. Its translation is CSARDLRGMGNQPQHF.

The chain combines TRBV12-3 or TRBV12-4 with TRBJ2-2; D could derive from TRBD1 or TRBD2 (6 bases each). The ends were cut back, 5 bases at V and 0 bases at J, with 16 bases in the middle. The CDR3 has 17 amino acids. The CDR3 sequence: CASSPPGGGPNTGELFF. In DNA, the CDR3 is TGTGCCAGCAGTCCCCCTGGAGGGGGTCCGAACACCGGGGAGCTGTTTTTT.

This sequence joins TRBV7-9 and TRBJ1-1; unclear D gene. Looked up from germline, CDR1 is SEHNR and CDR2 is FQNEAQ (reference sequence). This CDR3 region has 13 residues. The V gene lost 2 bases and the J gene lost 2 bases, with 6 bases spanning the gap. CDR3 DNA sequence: TGTGCCAGCAGCTTAATCTCAAACACTGAAGCTTTCTTT. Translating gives CASSLISNTEAFF.

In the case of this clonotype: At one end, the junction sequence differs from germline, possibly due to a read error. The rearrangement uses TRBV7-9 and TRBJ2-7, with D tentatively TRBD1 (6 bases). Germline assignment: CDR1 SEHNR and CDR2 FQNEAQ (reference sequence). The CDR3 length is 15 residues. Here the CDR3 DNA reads TGTGCCAGCAGCATAGCGACCGGGACACCCTACGAGCAGTACTTC. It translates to CASSIATGTPYEQYF. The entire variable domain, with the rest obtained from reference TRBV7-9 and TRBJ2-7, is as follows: DTGVSQNPRHKITKRGQNVTFRCDPISEHNRLYWYRQTLGQGPEFLTYFQNEAQLEKSRLLSDRFSAERPKGSFSTLEIQRTEQGDSAMYLCASSIATGTPYEQYFGPGTRLTVT.

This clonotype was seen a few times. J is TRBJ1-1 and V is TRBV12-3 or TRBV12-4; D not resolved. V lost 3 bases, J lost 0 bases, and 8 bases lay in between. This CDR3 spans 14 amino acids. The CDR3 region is CASSFRRMNTEAFF. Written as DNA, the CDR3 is TGTGCCAGCAGTTTCCGACGCATGAACACTGAAGCTTTCTTT.